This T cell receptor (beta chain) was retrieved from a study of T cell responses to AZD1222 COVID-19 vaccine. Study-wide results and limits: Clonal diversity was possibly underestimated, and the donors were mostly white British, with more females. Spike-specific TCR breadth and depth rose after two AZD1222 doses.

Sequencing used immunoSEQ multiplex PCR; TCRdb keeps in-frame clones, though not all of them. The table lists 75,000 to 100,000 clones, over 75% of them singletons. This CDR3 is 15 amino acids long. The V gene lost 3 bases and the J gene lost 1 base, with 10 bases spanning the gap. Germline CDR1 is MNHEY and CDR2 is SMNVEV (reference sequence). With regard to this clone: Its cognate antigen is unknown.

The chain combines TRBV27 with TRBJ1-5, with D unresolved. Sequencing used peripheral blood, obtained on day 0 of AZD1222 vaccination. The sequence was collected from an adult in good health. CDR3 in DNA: TGTGCCAGCAGTTTCTCCCAGGCAAGCAATCAGCCCCAGCATTTT. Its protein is CASSFSQASNQPQHF.